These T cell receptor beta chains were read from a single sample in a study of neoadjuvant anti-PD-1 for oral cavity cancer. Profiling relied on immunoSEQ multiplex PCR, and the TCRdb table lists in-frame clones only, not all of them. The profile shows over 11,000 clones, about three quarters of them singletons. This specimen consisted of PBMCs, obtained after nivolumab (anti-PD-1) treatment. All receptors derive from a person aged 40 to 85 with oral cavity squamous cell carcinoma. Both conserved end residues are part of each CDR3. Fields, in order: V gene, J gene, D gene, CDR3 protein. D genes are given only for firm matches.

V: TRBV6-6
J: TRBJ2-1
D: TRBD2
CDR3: CASQIAGGIHEQFF

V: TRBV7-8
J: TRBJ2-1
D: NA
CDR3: CASSFEGLPDNEQFF

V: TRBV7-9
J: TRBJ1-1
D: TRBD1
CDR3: CASSREDREAFF

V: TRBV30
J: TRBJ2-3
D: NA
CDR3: CAWRQEPGPLGHF

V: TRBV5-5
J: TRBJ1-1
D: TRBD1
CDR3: CASSLVGQAGSEAFF

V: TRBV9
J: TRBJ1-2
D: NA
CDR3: CASSVLPEHRTLNYGYTF

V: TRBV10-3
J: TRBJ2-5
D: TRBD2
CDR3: CAGGDAETQYF

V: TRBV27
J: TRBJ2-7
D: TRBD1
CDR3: CASSLTGHEQYF

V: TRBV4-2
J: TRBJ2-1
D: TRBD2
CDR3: CASSQDYVASGHNEQFF

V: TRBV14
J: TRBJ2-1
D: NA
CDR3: CASSQVYEGNEQFF

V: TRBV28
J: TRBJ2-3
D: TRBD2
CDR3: CASSPQRDTDTQYF

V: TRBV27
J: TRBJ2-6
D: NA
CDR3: CASGRHGGSGANVLTF

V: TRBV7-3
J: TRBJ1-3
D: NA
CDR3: CASSLEAGGHTIYF

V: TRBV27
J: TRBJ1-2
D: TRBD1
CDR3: CASSTRTGGFLNYGYTF

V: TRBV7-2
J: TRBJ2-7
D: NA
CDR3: CASSPIWGYEQYF

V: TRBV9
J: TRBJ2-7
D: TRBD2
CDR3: CASSPGVAGDEQYF

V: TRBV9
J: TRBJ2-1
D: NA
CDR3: CASSPRALPGEQFF

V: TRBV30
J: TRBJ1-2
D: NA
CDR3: CAWSVGGGRSYGYTF

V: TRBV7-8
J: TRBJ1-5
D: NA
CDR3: CASSLVGGDRPQHF

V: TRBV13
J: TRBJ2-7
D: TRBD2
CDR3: CASSQREGSYEQYF

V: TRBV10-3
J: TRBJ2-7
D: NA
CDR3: CAISESGSPSYEQYF

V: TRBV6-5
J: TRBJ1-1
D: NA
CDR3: CASMRGGNTEAFF

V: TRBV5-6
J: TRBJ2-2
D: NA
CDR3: CASSLKSTGELFF

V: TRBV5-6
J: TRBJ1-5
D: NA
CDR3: CASSLTGKHGEPQHF